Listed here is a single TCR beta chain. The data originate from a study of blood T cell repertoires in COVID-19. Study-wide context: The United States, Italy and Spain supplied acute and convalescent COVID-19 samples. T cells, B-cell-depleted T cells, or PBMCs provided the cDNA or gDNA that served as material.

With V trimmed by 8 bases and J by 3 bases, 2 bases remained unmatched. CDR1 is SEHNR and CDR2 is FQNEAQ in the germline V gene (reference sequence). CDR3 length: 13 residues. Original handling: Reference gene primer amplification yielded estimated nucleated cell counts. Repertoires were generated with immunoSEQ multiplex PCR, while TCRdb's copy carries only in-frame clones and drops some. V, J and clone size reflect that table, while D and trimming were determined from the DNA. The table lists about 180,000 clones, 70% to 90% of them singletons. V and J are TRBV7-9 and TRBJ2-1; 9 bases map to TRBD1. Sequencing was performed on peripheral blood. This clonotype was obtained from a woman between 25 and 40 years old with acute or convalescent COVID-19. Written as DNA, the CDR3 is TGTGCCAGCGGACAGGGGAACTACAATGAGCAGTTCTTC. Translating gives CASGQGNYNEQFF.